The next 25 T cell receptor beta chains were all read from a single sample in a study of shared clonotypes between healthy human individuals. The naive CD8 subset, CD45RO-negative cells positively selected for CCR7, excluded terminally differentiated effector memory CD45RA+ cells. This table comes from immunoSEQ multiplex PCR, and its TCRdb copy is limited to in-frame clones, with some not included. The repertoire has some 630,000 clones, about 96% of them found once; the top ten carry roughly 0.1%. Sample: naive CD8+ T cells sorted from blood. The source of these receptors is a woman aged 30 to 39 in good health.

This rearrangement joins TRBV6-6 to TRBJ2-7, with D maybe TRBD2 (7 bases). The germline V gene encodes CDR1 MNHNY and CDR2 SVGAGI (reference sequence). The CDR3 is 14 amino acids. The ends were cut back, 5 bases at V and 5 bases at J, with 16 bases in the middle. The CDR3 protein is CASSPQAGANEQYF. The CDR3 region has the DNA TGTGCCAGCAGTCCCCAGGCGGGGGCGAACGAGCAGTACTTC.

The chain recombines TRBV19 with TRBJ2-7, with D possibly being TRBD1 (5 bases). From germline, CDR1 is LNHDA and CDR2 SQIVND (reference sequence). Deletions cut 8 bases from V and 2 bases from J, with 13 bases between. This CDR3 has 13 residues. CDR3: CASGAAEAYEQYF. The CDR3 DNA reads TGTGCCAGTGGGGCCGCGGAAGCCTACGAGCAGTACTTC.

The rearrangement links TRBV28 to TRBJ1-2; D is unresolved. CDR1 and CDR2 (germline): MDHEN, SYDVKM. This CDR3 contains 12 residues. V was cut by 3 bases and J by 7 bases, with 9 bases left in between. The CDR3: CASSLIGTGYTF. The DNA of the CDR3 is TGTGCCAGCAGTTTGATTGGTACTGGCTACACCTTC.

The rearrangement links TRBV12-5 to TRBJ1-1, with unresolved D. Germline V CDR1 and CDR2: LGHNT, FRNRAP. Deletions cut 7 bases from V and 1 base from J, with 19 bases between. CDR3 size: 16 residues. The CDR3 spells CASAQISGRGNTEAFF. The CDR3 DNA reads TGTGCTAGTGCCCAGATCAGTGGTCGGGGGAACACTGAAGCTTTCTTT.

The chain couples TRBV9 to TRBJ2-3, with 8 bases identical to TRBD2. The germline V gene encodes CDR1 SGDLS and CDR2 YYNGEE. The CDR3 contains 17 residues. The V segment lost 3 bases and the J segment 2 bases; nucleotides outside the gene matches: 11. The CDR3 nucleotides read TGTGCCAGCAGCGCGTCCGTGACTAGCGCCGACACAGATACGCAGTATTTT. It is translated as CASSASVTSADTDTQYF.

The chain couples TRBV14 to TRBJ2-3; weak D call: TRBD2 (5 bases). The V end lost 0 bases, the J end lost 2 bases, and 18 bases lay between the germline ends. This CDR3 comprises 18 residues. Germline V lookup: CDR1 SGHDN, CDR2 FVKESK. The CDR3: CASSQDSWFGGFTDTQYF. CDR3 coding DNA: TGTGCCAGCAGCCAAGATTCGTGGTTTGGAGGATTCACAGATACGCAGTATTTT.

CDR3 bases: TGCGCCAGCAGCTCGGGACAGGGGGCCTACGAGCAGTACTTC. Encoded protein: CASSSGQGAYEQYF. The chain recombines TRBV5-1 with TRBJ2-7, with 11 nucleotides matching TRBD1. CDR3 size: 14 residues. CDR1 is SGHRS, CDR2 YFSETQ, per germline. With V trimmed by 3 bases and J by 2 bases, 1 base remained unmatched.

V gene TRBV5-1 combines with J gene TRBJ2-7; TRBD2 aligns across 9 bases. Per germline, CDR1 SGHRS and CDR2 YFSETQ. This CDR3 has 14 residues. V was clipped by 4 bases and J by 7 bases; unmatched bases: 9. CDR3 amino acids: CASSPGGLAREQYF. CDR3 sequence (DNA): TGCGCCAGCAGCCCCGGGGGACTAGCCCGGGAGCAGTACTTC.

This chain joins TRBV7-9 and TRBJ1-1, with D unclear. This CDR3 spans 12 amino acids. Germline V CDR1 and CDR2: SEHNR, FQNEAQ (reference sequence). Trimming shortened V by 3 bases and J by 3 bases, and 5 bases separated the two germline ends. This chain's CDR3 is CASSFGHTEAFF. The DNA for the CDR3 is TGTGCCAGCAGCTTCGGACACACTGAAGCTTTCTTT. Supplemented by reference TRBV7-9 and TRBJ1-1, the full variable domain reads DTGVSQNPRHKITKRGQNVTFRCDPISEHNRLYWYRQTLGQGPEFLTYFQNEAQLEKSRLLSDRFSAERPKGSFSTLEIQRTEQGDSAMYLCASSFGHTEAFFGQGTRLTVV.

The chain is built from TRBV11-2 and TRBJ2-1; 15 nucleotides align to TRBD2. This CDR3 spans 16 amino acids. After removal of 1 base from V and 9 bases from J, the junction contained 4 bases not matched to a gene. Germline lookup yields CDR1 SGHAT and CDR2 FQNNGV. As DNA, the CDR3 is TGTGCCAGCAGCTTAGGGACTAGCGGGAGGGCCGGTGAGCAGTTCTTC. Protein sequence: CASSLGTSGRAGEQFF. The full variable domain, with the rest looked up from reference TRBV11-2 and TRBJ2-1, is EAGVAQSPRYKIIEKRQSVAFWCNPISGHATLYWYQQILGQGPKLLIQFQNNGVVDDSQLPKDRFSAERLKGVDSTLKIQPAKLEDSAVYLCASSLGTSGRAGEQFFGPGTRLTVL.

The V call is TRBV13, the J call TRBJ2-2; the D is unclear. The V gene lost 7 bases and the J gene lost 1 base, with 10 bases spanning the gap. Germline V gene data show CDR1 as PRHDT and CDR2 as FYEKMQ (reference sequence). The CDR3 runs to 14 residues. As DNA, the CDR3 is TGTGCCAGCACCATTCGAGGGAACACCGGGGAGCTGTTTTTT. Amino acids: CASTIRGNTGELFF.

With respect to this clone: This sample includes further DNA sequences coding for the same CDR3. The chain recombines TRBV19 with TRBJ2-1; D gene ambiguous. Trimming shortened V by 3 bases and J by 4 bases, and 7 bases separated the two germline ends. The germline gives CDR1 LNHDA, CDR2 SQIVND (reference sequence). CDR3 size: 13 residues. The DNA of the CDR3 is TGTGCCAGTAGTATCTCACCGTACAATGAGCAGTTCTTC. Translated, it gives CASSISPYNEQFF.

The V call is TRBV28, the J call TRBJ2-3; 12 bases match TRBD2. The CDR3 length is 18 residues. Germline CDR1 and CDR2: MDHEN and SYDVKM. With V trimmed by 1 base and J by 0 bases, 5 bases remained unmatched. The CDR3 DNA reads TGTGCCAGCAGTTTATTTGGTGGACTAGCGGGAAGCACAGATACGCAGTATTTT. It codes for CASSLFGGLAGSTDTQYF. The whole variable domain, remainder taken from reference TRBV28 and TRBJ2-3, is DVKVTQSSRYLVKRTGEKVFLECVQDMDHENMFWYRQDPGLGLRLIYFSYDVKMKEKGDIPEGYSVSREKKERFSLILESASTNQTSMYLCASSLFGGLAGSTDTQYFGPGTRLTVL.

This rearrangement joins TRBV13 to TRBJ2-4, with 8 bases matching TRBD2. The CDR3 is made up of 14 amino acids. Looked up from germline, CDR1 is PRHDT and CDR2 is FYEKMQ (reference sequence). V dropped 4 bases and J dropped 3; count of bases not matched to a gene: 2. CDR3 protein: CASSSRGGKNIQYF. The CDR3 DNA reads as TGTGCCAGCAGCTCTCGGGGGGGCAAAAACATTCAGTACTTC.

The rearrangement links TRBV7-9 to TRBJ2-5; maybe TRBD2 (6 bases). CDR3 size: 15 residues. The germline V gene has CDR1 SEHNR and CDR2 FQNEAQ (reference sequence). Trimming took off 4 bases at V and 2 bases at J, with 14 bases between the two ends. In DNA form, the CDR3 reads TGTGCCAGCAGCTCCGGCCGGGACTTACAAGAGACCCAGTACTTC. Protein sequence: CASSSGRDLQETQYF.

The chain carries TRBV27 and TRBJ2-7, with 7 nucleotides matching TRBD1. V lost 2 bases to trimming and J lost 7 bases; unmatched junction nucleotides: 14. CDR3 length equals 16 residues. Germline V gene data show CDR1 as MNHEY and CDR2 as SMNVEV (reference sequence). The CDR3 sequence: CASSLGTVKGSGEQYF. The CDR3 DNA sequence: TGTGCCAGCAGTTTAGGGACAGTGAAGGGATCGGGGGAGCAGTACTTC.

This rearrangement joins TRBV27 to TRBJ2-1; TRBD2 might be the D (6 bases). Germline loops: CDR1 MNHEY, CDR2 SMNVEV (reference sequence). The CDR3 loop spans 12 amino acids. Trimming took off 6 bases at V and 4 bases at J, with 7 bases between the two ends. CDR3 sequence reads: CASSAGYNEQFF. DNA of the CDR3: TGTGCCAGCAGCGCGGGGTACAATGAGCAGTTCTTC.

The CDR3 nucleotides are TGTGCCAGCAGTTCGGGACTAGACCATGAGCAGTTCTTC. Its translation is CASSSGLDHEQFF. This chain connects TRBV27 to TRBJ2-1, with 8 nucleotides matching TRBD2. V lost 4 bases, J lost 8 bases, and 4 bases stayed unmatched. This CDR3 contains 13 residues. In germline, CDR1 is MNHEY, CDR2 SMNVEV (reference sequence).

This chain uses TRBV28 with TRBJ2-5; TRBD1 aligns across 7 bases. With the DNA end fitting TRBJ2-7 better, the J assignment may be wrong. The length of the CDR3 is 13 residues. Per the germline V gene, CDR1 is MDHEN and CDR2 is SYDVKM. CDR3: CASAVGTDYEQYF. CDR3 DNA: TGTGCGTCAGCGGTAGGGACAGACTACGAGCAGTACTTC.

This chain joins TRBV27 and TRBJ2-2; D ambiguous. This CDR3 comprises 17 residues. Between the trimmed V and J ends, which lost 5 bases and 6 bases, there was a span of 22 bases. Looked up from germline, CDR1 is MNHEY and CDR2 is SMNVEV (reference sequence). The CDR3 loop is CASSLRFAVRQPGELFF. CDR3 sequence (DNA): TGTGCCAGCAGTCTCAGGTTTGCGGTTAGGCAACCCGGGGAGCTGTTTTTT.

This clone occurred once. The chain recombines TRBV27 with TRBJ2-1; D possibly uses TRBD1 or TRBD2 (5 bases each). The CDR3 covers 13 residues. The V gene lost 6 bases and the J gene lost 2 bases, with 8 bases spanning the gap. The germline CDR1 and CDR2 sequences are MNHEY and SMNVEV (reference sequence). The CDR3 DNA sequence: TGTGCCAGCAGCGGGACCCCCTACAATGAGCAGTTCTTC. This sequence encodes CASSGTPYNEQFF.

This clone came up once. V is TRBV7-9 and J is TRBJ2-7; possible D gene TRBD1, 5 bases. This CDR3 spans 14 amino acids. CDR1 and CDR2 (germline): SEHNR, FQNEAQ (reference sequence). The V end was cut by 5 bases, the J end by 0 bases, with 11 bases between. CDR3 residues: CASSPGLPSYEQYF. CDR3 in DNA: TGTGCCAGCAGCCCAGGGCTACCCTCCTACGAGCAGTACTTC.

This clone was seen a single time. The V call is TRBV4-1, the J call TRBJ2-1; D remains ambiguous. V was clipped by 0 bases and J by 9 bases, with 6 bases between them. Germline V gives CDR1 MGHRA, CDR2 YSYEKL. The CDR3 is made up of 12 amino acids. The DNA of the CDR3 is TGCGCCAGCAGCCAAGATAGTAGTGAGCAGTTCTTC. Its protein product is CASSQDSSEQFF.

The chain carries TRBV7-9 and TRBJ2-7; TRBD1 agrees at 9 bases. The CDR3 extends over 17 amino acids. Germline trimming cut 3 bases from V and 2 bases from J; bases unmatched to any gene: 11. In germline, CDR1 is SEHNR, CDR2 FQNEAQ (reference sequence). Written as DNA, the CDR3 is TGTGCCAGCAGCTTTCCCCCGGGACAGGGTAGAACCTACGAGCAGTACTTC. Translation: CASSFPPGQGRTYEQYF.

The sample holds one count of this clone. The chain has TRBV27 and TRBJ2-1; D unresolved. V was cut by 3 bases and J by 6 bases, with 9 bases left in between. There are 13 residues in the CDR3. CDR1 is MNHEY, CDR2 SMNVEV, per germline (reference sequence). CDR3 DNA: TGTGCCAGCAGTTTTGGCTACATCAATGAGCAGTTCTTC. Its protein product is CASSFGYINEQFF.